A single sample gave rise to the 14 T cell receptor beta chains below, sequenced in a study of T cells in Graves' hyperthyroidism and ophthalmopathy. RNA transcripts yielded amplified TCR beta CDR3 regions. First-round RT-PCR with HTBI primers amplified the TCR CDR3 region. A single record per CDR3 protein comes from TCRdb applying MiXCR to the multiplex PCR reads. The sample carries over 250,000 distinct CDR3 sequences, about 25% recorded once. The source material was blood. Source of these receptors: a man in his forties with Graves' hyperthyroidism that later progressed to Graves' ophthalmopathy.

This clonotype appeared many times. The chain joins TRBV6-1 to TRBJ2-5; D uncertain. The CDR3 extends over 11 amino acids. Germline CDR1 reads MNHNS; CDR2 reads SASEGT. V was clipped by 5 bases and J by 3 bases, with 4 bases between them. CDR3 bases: TGTGCCAGCAGTTACAAAGAGACCCAGTACTTC. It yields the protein CASSYKETQYF.

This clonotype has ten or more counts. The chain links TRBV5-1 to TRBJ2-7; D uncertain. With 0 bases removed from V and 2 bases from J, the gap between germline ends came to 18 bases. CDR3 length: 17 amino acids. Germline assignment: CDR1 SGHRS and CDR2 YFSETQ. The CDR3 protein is CASSLGGGRSDTYEQYF. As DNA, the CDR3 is TGCGCCAGCAGCTTGGGGGGTGGCAGGAGCGATACCTACGAGCAGTACTTC.

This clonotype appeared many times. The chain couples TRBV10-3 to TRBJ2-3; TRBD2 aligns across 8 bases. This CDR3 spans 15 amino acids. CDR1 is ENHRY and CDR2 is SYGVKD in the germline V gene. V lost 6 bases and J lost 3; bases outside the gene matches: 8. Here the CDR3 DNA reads TGTGCCATCAGCGGGAGGGAAGGGGGAACAGATACGCAGTATTTT. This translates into CAISGREGGTDTQYF.

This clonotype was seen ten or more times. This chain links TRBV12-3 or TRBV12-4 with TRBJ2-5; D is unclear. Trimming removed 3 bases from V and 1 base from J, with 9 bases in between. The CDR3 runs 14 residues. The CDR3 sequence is CASSFPGTQETQYF. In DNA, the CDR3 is TGTGCCAGCAGTTTTCCAGGAACCCAAGAGACCCAGTACTTC.

CDR3 DNA sequence: TGTGCCAGCAGTGAAGACAGGGGTGTCAATCAGCCCCAGCATTTT. Translation gives CASSEDRGVNQPQHF. This chain links TRBV6-1 with TRBJ1-5; 7 bases are a match to TRBD1. Losses at the gene ends were 1 base for V and 3 bases for J; bases not matched to a gene: 3. The CDR3 loop spans 15 amino acids. Germline V gene sequence: CDR1 MNHNS, CDR2 SASEGT.

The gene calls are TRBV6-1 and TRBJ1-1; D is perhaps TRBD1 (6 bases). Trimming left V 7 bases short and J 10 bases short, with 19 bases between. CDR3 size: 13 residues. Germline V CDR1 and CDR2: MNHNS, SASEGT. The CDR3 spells CASTDPRGLGAFF. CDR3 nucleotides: TGTGCCAGCACCGATCCCAGGGGACTGGGAGCTTTCTTT.

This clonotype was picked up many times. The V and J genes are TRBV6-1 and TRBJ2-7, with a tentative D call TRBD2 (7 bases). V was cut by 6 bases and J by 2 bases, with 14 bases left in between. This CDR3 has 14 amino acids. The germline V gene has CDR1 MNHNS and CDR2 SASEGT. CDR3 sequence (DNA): TGTGCCAGCAGGGGGGGGCAGGACACCTACGAGCAGTACTTC. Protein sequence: CASRGGQDTYEQYF.

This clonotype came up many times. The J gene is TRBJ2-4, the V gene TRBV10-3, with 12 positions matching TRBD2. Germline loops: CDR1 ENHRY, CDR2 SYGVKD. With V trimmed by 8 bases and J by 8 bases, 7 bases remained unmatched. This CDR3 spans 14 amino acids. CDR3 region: CAIATSGSSYIQYF. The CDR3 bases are TGTGCCATCGCGACTAGCGGGAGTTCGTACATTCAGTACTTC.

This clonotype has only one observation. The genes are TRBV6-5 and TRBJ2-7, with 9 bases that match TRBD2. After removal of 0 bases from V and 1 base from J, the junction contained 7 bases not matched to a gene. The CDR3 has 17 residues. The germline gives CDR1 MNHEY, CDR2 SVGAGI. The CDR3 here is CASSYSTTSGYSYEQYF. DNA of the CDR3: TGTGCCAGCAGTTACTCGACGACTAGCGGTTATTCCTACGAGCAGTACTTC.

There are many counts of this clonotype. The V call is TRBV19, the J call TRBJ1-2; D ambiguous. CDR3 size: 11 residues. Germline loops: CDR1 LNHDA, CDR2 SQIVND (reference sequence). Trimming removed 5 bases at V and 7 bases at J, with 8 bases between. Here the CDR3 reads CASSYEGGYTF. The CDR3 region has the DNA TGTGCCAGTAGTTATGAGGGTGGCTACACCTTC.

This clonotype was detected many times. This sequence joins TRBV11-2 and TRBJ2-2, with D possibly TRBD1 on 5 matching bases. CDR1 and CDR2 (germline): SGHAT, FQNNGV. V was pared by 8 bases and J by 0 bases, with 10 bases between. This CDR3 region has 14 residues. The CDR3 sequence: CASSRQTNTGELFF. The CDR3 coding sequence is TGTGCCAGCTCTCGACAGACGAACACCGGGGAGCTGTTTTTT.

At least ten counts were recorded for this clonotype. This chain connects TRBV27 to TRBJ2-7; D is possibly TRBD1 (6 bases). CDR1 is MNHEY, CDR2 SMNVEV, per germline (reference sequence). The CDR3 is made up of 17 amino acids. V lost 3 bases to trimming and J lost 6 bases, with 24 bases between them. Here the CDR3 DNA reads TGTGCCAGCAGTTTCGAGTCTGACTTCCAGGGGCAGGGCGAGCAGTACTTC. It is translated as CASSFESDFQGQGEQYF.

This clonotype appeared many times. CDR3 protein: CASSSRLGDYGYTF. CDR3 sequence (DNA): TGTGCCAGCAGTTCTCGACTGGGGGACTATGGCTACACCTTC. The rearrangement links TRBV27 to TRBJ1-2; D perhaps matches TRBD1 (5 bases). V lost 4 bases, J lost 3 bases, and 12 bases lay in between. The CDR3 runs 14 residues. Germline CDR1 and CDR2: MNHEY and SMNVEV (reference sequence).

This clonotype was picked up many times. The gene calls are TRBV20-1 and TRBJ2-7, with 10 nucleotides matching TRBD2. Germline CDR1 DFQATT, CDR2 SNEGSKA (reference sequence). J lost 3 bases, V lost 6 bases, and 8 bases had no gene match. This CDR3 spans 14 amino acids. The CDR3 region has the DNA TGCAGTGCAATAACTAGCGGGGTACTCTACGAGCAGTACTTC. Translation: CSAITSGVLYEQYF.